The clone carrying this T cell receptor (beta chain) appeared once. This sample stems from a study of shared clonotypes between healthy human individuals. The repertoire was sequenced with immunoSEQ multiplex PCR; TCRdb's copy has only in-frame clones and lacks some. The sample shows approximately 2,000,000 clones, roughly 90% of them seen only once. The V gene's germline CDR1 is MDHEN and CDR2 SYDVKM. The CDR3 is made up of 11 amino acids. Trimming cost V 10 bases and J 3 bases, with 9 bases left between them. Sequenced sample: naive CD4+ T cells from PBMCs. Subset defined: CD45RA+ positively selected. The clonotype comes from a man aged 18 to 30 in good health. Some clones in this sample may be carry-over from other donors' samples. The chain has TRBV28 and TRBJ1-2; tentative D call: TRBD1 (6 bases). CDR3 residues: CANRDDYGYTF. CDR3 coding DNA: TGTGCCAACAGGGATGACTATGGCTACACCTTC.